A single T cell receptor (beta chain) is shown here with its context. These data belong to a study of blood T cell repertoires in COVID-19. Study context: From the United States, Italy and Spain came samples of acute and convalescent COVID-19. The analysed material was cDNA or gDNA that came from T cells, B-cell-depleted T cells, or PBMCs.

V lost 7 bases, J lost 5 bases, and 14 bases lay in between. Germline V gives CDR1 LNHDA, CDR2 SQIVND (reference sequence). The CDR3 runs to 13 residues. Measured with immunoSEQ multiplex PCR; TCRdb has only the in-frame clones, and not every one. The sample has 30,000 to 50,000 clones; more than 70% are singletons. V is TRBV19 and J is TRBJ2-5, with a tentative D call TRBD2 (6 bases). The material sequenced was peripheral blood. This clonotype originated in a man aged 55 to 70 with acute or convalescent COVID-19. The CDR3 region is CASTSAGRETQYF. CDR3 nucleotides: TGTGCCAGTACCTCGGCAGGGAGGGAGACCCAGTACTTC.